These 14 T cell receptor beta chains came from one sample sequenced in a study of high-grade serous ovarian cancer treatment subgroups. Tumor tissue was taken before any definitive surgery or chemotherapy was given. Generated by immunoSEQ multiplex PCR, the TCRdb table keeps only in-frame clones and is missing some. The table shows approximately 5,000 clones, with about 60% occurring only once. The sample taken for sequencing was tumor tissue. Receptors were obtained from a human donor with high-grade serous ovarian cancer.

The chain couples TRBV4-1 to TRBJ1-2; 10 bases are shared with TRBD1. CDR1 is MGHRA and CDR2 is YSYEKL in the germline V gene. V shed 1 base, J shed 0 bases, and the junction held 2 bases outside the gene matches. The CDR3 runs 16 residues. The CDR3 DNA reads TGCGCCAGCAGCCAAGGGACAGGGGGGACTAACTATGGCTACACCTTC. Its translation is CASSQGTGGTNYGYTF.

The chain combines TRBV6-6 with TRBJ2-5; D possibly matches TRBD1 or TRBD2 (5 bases each). Germline V lookup: CDR1 MNHNY, CDR2 SVGAGI (reference sequence). The CDR3 consists of 15 residues. Trimming took 6 bases from V and 2 from J, leaving 16 bases between them. This CDR3 is CASSYPGTVQETQYF. CDR3 DNA sequence: TGTGCCAGCAGCTACCCCGGGACCGTTCAAGAGACCCAGTACTTC.

This clone has more than one count but fewer than ten. The chain employs TRBV7-2 and TRBJ1-2; D is unresolved. The CDR3 is 15 amino acids. V was pared by 2 bases and J by 4 bases, with 14 bases between. Germline V gene data show CDR1 as SGHTA and CDR2 as FQGNSA. CDR3: CASSLTPGVRYGYTF. The CDR3 DNA follows: TGTGCCAGCAGCTTAACCCCCGGGGTACGCTATGGCTACACCTTC.

V is TRBV7-6 and J is TRBJ1-2; no clear D. This CDR3 is built from 11 residues. Germline V gene lookup returns CDR1 SGHVS and CDR2 FNYEAQ. The CDR3 DNA sequence: TGTGCTACCGGAGGCGGCCATGGCTACACCTTC. This translates into CATGGGHGYTF.

V is TRBV5-1 and J is TRBJ2-1; tentatively, D is TRBD2 (5 bases). The CDR3 is 17 amino acids. Between the trimmed V and J ends, which lost 4 bases and 0 bases, there was a span of 17 bases. Germline V lookup: CDR1 SGHRS, CDR2 YFSETQ. This CDR3 is CASSPSEGSSSYNEQFF. The CDR3 DNA reads as TGCGCCAGCAGCCCCTCCGAGGGATCTAGCTCCTACAATGAGCAGTTCTTC. The complete variable domain, with remaining parts taken from reference TRBV5-1 and TRBJ2-1, reads KAGVTQTPRYLIKTRGQQVTLSCSPISGHRSVSWYQQTPGQGLQFLFEYFSETQRNKGNFPGRFSGRQFSNSRSEMNVSTLELGDSALYLCASSPSEGSSSYNEQFFGPGTRLTVL.

The chain has TRBV4-2 and TRBJ2-5; weak D call: TRBD2 (5 bases). Germline V gene sequence: CDR1 LGHNA, CDR2 YNFKEQ. The ends were cut back, 1 base at V and 7 bases at J, with 22 bases in the middle. This CDR3 has 17 residues. The CDR3 DNA reads TGTGCCAGCAGCCAAGTTGGGTTAGCTTCGGGATCGGGGACCCAGTACTTC. This encodes CASSQVGLASGSGTQYF.

The V call is TRBV7-3, the J call TRBJ2-6, with a weak D call TRBD1 (7 bases). V gave up 5 bases and J gave up 0 bases, with 17 bases separating them. CDR3 size: 18 residues. Germline lookup yields CDR1 SGHTA and CDR2 FQGTGA. The CDR3 here is CASSAQGGGGSGANVLTF. The CDR3 DNA follows: TGTGCCAGCAGCGCCCAGGGGGGCGGCGGCTCTGGGGCCAACGTCCTGACTTTC.

The chain employs TRBV7-6 and TRBJ1-2; 7 bases agree with TRBD1. The CDR3 has 14 amino acids. J gave up 8 bases and V 1 base, and 7 bases lay outside the gene matches. Germline CDR1 is SGHVS and CDR2 is FNYEAQ. As DNA, the CDR3 is TGTGCCAGCAGCTTAGAAAGGGGGCCGGCCGGCTACACCTTC. This translates into CASSLERGPAGYTF.

This chain uses TRBV7-9 with TRBJ2-5; 7 bases agree with TRBD2. The CDR3 length is 15 residues. Trimming at V came to 5 bases and at J to 3 bases, leaving 9 bases not matched to a gene. Germline V lookup: CDR1 SEHNR, CDR2 FQNEAQ (reference sequence). For the CDR3, the DNA is TGTGCCAGCAGCCCGCGGGACTACGCAGAAGAGACCCAGTACTTC. It encodes CASSPRDYAEETQYF.

The V gene is TRBV28, the J gene TRBJ2-7; D not certain. V was shortened by 7 bases and J by 5 bases, with 3 bases between the two germline ends. The CDR3 has 9 residues. Germline CDR1 reads MDHEN; CDR2 reads SYDVKM. The CDR3 sequence is CASIHEQYF. The CDR3 DNA reads TGTGCCAGCATCCACGAGCAGTACTTC. Combining the CDR3 with reference TRBV28 and TRBJ2-7 gives the whole variable domain DVKVTQSSRYLVKRTGEKVFLECVQDMDHENMFWYRQDPGLGLRLIYFSYDVKMKEKGDIPEGYSVSREKKERFSLILESASTNQTSMYLCASIHEQYFGPGTRLTVT.

The chain joins TRBV11-3 to TRBJ2-3; TRBD1 is a possible D gene (7 bases). Trimming took 6 bases from V and 4 from J, leaving 17 bases between them. Germline V gene sequence: CDR1 SGHNT, CDR2 YENEEA. This CDR3 comprises 15 residues. This chain's CDR3 is CASSQGGRGPDTQYF. The CDR3 coding sequence is TGTGCCAGCAGTCAGGGGGGAAGGGGGCCAGATACGCAGTATTTT.

CDR3 amino acids: CASHGTSGPQHF. Here the CDR3 DNA reads TGTGCCAGTCACGGAACCTCGGGGCCCCAGCATTTT. The V call is TRBV19, the J call TRBJ1-5, with D hard to call. Trimming cost V 8 bases and J 9 bases, with 14 bases left between them. The V gene's germline CDR1 is LNHDA and CDR2 SQIVND (reference sequence). CDR3 length equals 12 residues.

The V call is TRBV2, the J call TRBJ1-2, with 8 bases aligning to TRBD1. The length of the CDR3 is 12 residues. The V gene's germline CDR1 is SNHLY and CDR2 FYNNEI. The trim removed 3 bases at V and 8 bases at J, leaving 2 bases unmatched. DNA of the CDR3: TGTGCCAGCAGTGAGGACAGGGCAGGCTACACCTTC. It encodes CASSEDRAGYTF.

The rearrangement joins TRBV11-2 to TRBJ2-2; D gene ambiguous. With 5 bases removed from V and 1 base from J, the gap between germline ends came to 8 bases. Germline CDR1 SGHAT, CDR2 FQNNGV. CDR3 length: 14 residues. The DNA for the CDR3 is TGTGCCAGCAGCAGAAAAAAGAACACCGGGGAGCTGTTTTTT. It encodes CASSRKKNTGELFF.